A selection of T cell receptor beta chains follows, all from one sample in a study of T-cell memory formation after mild COVID-19. MiXCR, run by TCRdb on the 5' RACE reads, gives a single entry per CDR3 protein. Of approximately 410,000 distinct CDR3 sequences listed, less than 25% are singletons. The sequencing input was PBMCs or a T cell subset sorted from them (not recorded which). The receptors come from an adult woman who had mild COVID-19 (a few samples of this study predate the infection). Cell type and time point are not known. Both conserved end residues are part of each CDR3. The D gene is left open where the match is weak. The listing skips clone size in some rows; elsewhere it reads once, few, many or a size class.

TRBD2 | TRBJ2-1 | TRBV11-3 | NA | TGTGCCAGCACCGTTAGCGGGTACAATGAGCAGTTCTTC | CASTVSGYNEQFF
NA | TRBJ2-1 | TRBV2 | few | TGTGCCAGCACCACAGGCGCGGTAAAGTCAAGGGAGCAGTTCTTC | CASTTGAVKSREQFF
NA | TRBJ2-7 | TRBV7-2 | many | TGTGCCAGCAGCTTGGGCGTGGGTTACGAGCAGTACTTC | CASSLGVGYEQYF
NA | TRBJ1-1 | TRBV10-3 | NA | TGTGCCATCAGCCCGCGCGAGAACACTGAAGCTTTCTTT | CAISPRENTEAFF
NA | TRBJ1-1 | TRBV24-1 | few | TGTGCCACCAGTAACAGGCCCAACACTGAAGCTTTCTTT | CATSNRPNTEAFF
NA | TRBJ2-3 | TRBV12-3/TRBV12-4 | NA | TGTGCCAGCAGTCCAGGTGGGGGAAGCCGCGGGGCAGATACGCAGTATTTT | CASSPGGGSRGADTQYF
TRBD2 | TRBJ2-1 | TRBV11-3 | NA | TGTGCCAGCAGCTTAGGCCATGAAGCGGGGAGAGTGAGTGAGCAGTTCTTC | CASSLGHEAGRVSEQFF
TRBD1 | TRBJ2-3 | TRBV19 | NA | TGTGCCAGTAGTATGACCGACAGGGTGATCACAGATACGCAGTATTTT | CASSMTDRVITDTQYF
TRBD2 | TRBJ2-5 | TRBV5-4 | NA | TGTGCCAGCAGCCTTAGCGGGAGGGGGCAAGAGACCCAGTACTTC | CASSLSGRGQETQYF
NA | TRBJ2-7 | TRBV27 | few | TGTGCCAGCAGTTTATATGTGGGGCAGGGTAATTACGAGCAGTACTTC | CASSLYVGQGNYEQYF
NA | TRBJ2-7 | TRBV12-3/TRBV12-4 | NA | TGTGCCAGCAGTTTTGCCCAAGGAGGGGACCCCTCCTACGAGCAGTACTTC | CASSFAQGGDPSYEQYF
NA | TRBJ2-7 | TRBV19 | NA | TGTGCCAGTAGTATAGACGCGGATAGCTCCTACGAGCAGTACTTC | CASSIDADSSYEQYF
TRBD2 | TRBJ2-1 | TRBV5-1 | many | TGCGCCAGCAGCTCTAGCGGGGGAACCTACAATGAGCAGTTCTTC | CASSSSGGTYNEQFF
TRBD2 | TRBJ2-1 | TRBV5-4 | NA | TGTGCCAGCAGCTTGGCGACTAGCGGGGCAAATGAGCAGTTCTTC | CASSLATSGANEQFF
NA | TRBJ2-2 | TRBV14 | NA | TGTGCCAGCAGCCCGGTAGTCGGCAGAAGAACCGGGGAGCTGTTTTTT | CASSPVVGRRTGELFF
TRBD2 | TRBJ2-3 | TRBV10-3 | NA | TGTGCCATCAGTGACCTGGGACTAGCGGGAGGTACGCAGTATTTT | CAISDLGLAGGTQYF
TRBD1 | TRBJ2-7 | TRBV6-6 | few | TGTGCCAGCAGTTACCCGGGACAGGGTACCTACGAGCAGTACTTC | CASSYPGQGTYEQYF
NA | TRBJ2-2 | TRBV29-1 | NA | TGCAGCGTTGAGATGGTTACCGGGGAGCTGTTTTTT | CSVEMVTGELFF
NA | TRBJ2-2 | TRBV12-3/TRBV12-4 | NA | TGTGCCAGCAGTCGAAGGAAGGGAGGCGACGGGGAGCTGTTTTTT | CASSRRKGGDGELFF
TRBD1 | TRBJ1-5 | TRBV3-1 | few | TGTGCCAGCAGCGCGAGACAGGGGTTACATCAGCCCCAGCATTTT | CASSARQGLHQPQHF
TRBD2 | TRBJ2-1 | TRBV7-8 | few | TGTGCCAGCAGCCCTATGGGAGGACTAGCGGGACAACAGCAGTTCTTC | CASSPMGGLAGQQQFF
TRBD1 | TRBJ2-3 | TRBV11-2 | NA | TGTGCCAGCAGCCGACCAGGGGGTGACCTTACAGATACGCAGTATTTT | CASSRPGGDLTDTQYF
TRBD2 | TRBJ2-2 | TRBV12-3/TRBV12-4 | NA | TGTGCCAGCAGCCCGACTAGCGGGAGAGCGAACGGGGAGCTGTTTTTT | CASSPTSGRANGELFF
TRBD1 | TRBJ2-6 | TRBV29-1 | NA | TGCAGCGTACCCGACAGGGAGCAGACCGGGGCCAACGTCCTGACTTTC | CSVPDREQTGANVLTF
TRBD1 | TRBJ2-7 | TRBV20-1 | NA | TGCAGTGCCAAATCCGGGACAGGGCACTTGGAGCAGTACTTC | CSAKSGTGHLEQYF
NA | TRBJ2-2 | TRBV29-1 | few | TGCAGCGTTGACGTGAGGGGGATAGCCGGGGAGCTGTTTTTT | CSVDVRGIAGELFF
NA | TRBJ2-7 | TRBV5-1 | many | TGCGCCAGCAGCTTGGCCGGCTTCTCCTACGAGCAGTACTTC | CASSLAGFSYEQYF
TRBD1 | TRBJ1-1 | TRBV6-2/TRBV6-3 | few | TGTGCCAGCAGTTACAGTGTGACAGGGGGAAAAAACACTGAAGCTTTCTTT | CASSYSVTGGKNTEAFF
NA | TRBJ1-1 | TRBV12-3/TRBV12-4 | NA | TGTGCCAGCAGACCGGGACGGAGGCCAGCTGAAGCTTTCTTT | CASRPGRRPAEAFF
TRBD1 | TRBJ2-1 | TRBV7-9 | few | TGTGCCAGCAGGCCCCGGGACAGGGTCTCCTACAATGAGCAGTTCTTC | CASRPRDRVSYNEQFF
NA | TRBJ2-2 | TRBV10-3 | many | TGTGCCATCAGTATAACCGGGGAGCTGTTTTTT | CAISITGELFF
NA | TRBJ2-3 | TRBV6-1 | NA | TGTGCCAGCAGACCCCTATGGGGGGACATGGCGCAGTATTTT | CASRPLWGDMAQYF
NA | TRBJ1-2 | TRBV29-1 | NA | TGCAGCGTTGAAGACGAGCGTTATTGGGATGGCTACACCTTC | CSVEDERYWDGYTF
TRBD1 | TRBJ1-1 | TRBV4-3 | once | TGCGCCAGCAGCCAACACTACGGGACAGGGTCTCAGGTCACTGAAGCTTTCTTT | CASSQHYGTGSQVTEAFF
NA | TRBJ2-3 | TRBV6-4 | few | TGTGCCAGCAGTCCTAGCCGACGTATGGGGGATACGCAGTATTTT | CASSPSRRMGDTQYF
TRBD1 | TRBJ2-2 | TRBV12-3/TRBV12-4 | few | TGTGCCAGCAGTTCCAGCAGGGGGCGGTTTACCGGGGAGCTGTTTTTT | CASSSSRGRFTGELFF
TRBD2 | TRBJ2-4 | TRBV7-9 | NA | TGTGCCAGCAGCTTACCGACTAGCGGGGGGCTAGCCAAAAACATTCAGTACTTC | CASSLPTSGGLAKNIQYF
NA | TRBJ1-5 | TRBV25-1 | many | TGTGCCAGCAGTGAAGGGGGATCAGGGTTTCGGAATCAGCCCCAGCATTTT | CASSEGGSGFRNQPQHF
TRBD1 | TRBJ2-7 | TRBV4-1 | few | TGCGCCAGCAGCCGAGCCGGGACAGGGTCCTACGAGCAGTACTTC | CASSRAGTGSYEQYF
NA | TRBJ2-2 | TRBV25-1 | few | TGTGCCAGCAGTAGTCTGTTTACCGGGGAGCTGTTTTTT | CASSSLFTGELFF
NA | TRBJ2-1 | TRBV7-2 | few | TGTGCCAGCAGCTTAGTAGCTGAGTACAATGAGCAGTTCTTC | CASSLVAEYNEQFF
TRBD2 | TRBJ2-3 | TRBV9 | NA | TGTGCCAGCAGCACCCGGGGGACTAGCGGTTTCACAGATACGCAGTATTTT | CASSTRGTSGFTDTQYF
NA | TRBJ1-3 | TRBV12-3/TRBV12-4 | few | TGTGCCAGCAGTAGCTACGGAAACACCATATATTTT | CASSSYGNTIYF
NA | TRBJ2-7 | TRBV11-2 | NA | TGTGCCAGCAGCTTAGCTGTGGGAGTGCGGGACGAGCAGTACTTC | CASSLAVGVRDEQYF